The 10 T cell receptor beta chains listed next were all sequenced from one sample in a study of T cell responses to AZD1222 COVID-19 vaccine. Measured with immunoSEQ multiplex PCR; TCRdb has only the in-frame clones, and not every one. The data contain tens of thousands of clones, around nine tenths of them singletons. The material was peripheral blood, obtained on day 0 of AZD1222 vaccination. The receptors here all came from an adult in good health.

The rearrangement joins TRBV15 to TRBJ1-4; D remains ambiguous. Germline lookup yields CDR1 LNHNV and CDR2 YYDKDF (reference sequence). The V end lost 0 bases, the J end lost 4 bases, and 9 bases lay between the germline ends. This CDR3 spans 15 amino acids. The CDR3 DNA reads TGTGCCACCAGCAGAGATCGATCGTTTAATGAAAAACTGTTTTTT. Its protein is CATSRDRSFNEKLFF.

The rearrangement links TRBV5-1 to TRBJ2-1; unclear D gene. Trimming cost V 0 bases and J 7 bases, with 11 bases left between them. The CDR3 spans 14 residues. The germline V gene has CDR1 SGHRS and CDR2 YFSETQ. CDR3 nucleotide sequence: TGCGCCAGCAGCTTGGGGGGAATGGGTAATGAGCAGTTCTTC. This codes for CASSLGGMGNEQFF.

This clone was recorded only once. The V and J genes are TRBV27 and TRBJ2-5; perhaps D is TRBD1 or TRBD2 (5 bases each). The CDR3 is 15 amino acids. Germline CDR1 MNHEY, CDR2 SMNVEV (reference sequence). The germline V and J ends were trimmed by 5 bases and 6 bases, with 19 bases remaining between them. The CDR3 sequence: CASSPTLGELQTQYF. DNA of the CDR3: TGTGCCAGCAGTCCTACCCTAGGGGAGCTACAGACCCAGTACTTC.

This clone was picked up a small number of times. This chain joins TRBV18 and TRBJ1-2; no firm D call. CDR1 is KGHSH and CDR2 is LQKENI in the germline V gene. Trimming pared 2 bases from V and 3 bases from J, leaving 10 bases between. This CDR3 is 14 amino acids long. DNA of the CDR3: TGTGCCAGCTCACCAACGGCGGCTTACTATGGCTACACCTTC. It translates to CASSPTAAYYGYTF.

V is TRBV30 and J is TRBJ1-6; 11 nucleotides align to TRBD1. Losses at the gene ends were 1 base for V and 10 bases for J; bases not matched to a gene: 9. The CDR3 is made up of 16 amino acids. Germline CDR1 is GTSNPN and CDR2 is SVGIG (reference sequence). The chain's CDR3 is CAWSGTRTGGGSPLHF. As DNA, the CDR3 is TGTGCCTGGAGTGGAACGCGGACAGGGGGCGGCTCACCCCTCCACTTT.

The chain carries TRBV20-1 and TRBJ2-7; TRBD1 matches 7 bases. Germline loops: CDR1 DFQATT, CDR2 SNEGSKA (reference sequence). This CDR3 has 15 amino acids. The V segment lost 3 bases and the J segment 11 bases; nucleotides outside the gene matches: 19. This CDR3 is CSASVFGTARPGEYF. CDR3 nucleotides: TGCAGTGCTAGTGTCTTTGGGACAGCCCGACCCGGGGAGTACTTC.

This chain uses TRBV19 with TRBJ1-2; TRBD1 matches 7 bases. CDR3 size: 13 residues. Losses at the gene ends were 6 bases for V and 7 bases for J; bases not matched to a gene: 8. The germline V gene has CDR1 LNHDA and CDR2 SQIVND (reference sequence). CDR3 sequence reads: CASSPDRAFGYTF. In DNA, the CDR3 is TGTGCCAGTAGCCCCGACAGGGCTTTTGGCTACACCTTC.

The J gene is TRBJ1-6, the V gene TRBV5-4, with D maybe TRBD1 (6 bases). V was clipped by 4 bases and J by 4 bases, with 9 bases between them. CDR1 and CDR2 from the germline V gene are SGHNT and YYREEE (reference sequence). The CDR3 runs 14 residues. The CDR3 spells CASSRGEYNSPLHF. As DNA, the CDR3 is TGTGCCAGCAGCAGGGGGGAGTATAATTCACCCCTCCACTTT.

CDR3 loop: CASSGTGAVPEAFF. CDR3 in DNA: TGTGCCAGCAGCGGGACGGGGGCGGTTCCTGAAGCTTTCTTT. The chain combines TRBV6-5 with TRBJ1-1, with D perhaps TRBD1 (6 bases). The CDR3 sequence is 14 residues long. Germline V gene sequence: CDR1 MNHEY, CDR2 SVGAGI. Trimming left V 6 bases short and J 6 bases short, with 17 bases between.

J is TRBJ2-5 and V is TRBV6-2 or TRBV6-3; D uncertain. The V gene's germline CDR1 is MNHEY and CDR2 SVGEGT. V was pared by 2 bases and J by 7 bases, with 11 bases between. CDR3 length equals 13 residues. CDR3 DNA: TGTGCCAGCAGTTACACCGGTCCTGGGACCCAGTACTTC. Protein sequence: CASSYTGPGTQYF.